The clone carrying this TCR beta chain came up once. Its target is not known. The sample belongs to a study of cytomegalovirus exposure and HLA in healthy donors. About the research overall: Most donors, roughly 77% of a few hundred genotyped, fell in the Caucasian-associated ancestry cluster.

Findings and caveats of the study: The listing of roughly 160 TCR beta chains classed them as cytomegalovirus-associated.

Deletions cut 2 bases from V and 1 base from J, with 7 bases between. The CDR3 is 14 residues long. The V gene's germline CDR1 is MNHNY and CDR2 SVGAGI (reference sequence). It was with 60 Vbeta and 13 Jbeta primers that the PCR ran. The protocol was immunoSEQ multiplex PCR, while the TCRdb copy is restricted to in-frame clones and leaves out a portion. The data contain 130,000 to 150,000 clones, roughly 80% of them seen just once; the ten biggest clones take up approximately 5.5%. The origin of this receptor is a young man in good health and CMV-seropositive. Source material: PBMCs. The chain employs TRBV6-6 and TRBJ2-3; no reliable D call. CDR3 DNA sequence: TGTGCCAGCAGTTACCCAGGCCGCACAGATACGCAGTATTTT. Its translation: CASSYPGRTDTQYF.